This record concerns one T cell receptor beta chain sequence. Germline CDR1 reads SGDLS; CDR2 reads YYNGEE. The CDR3 is 15 amino acids. Germline trimming cut 1 base from V and 2 bases from J; bases unmatched to any gene: 1. Data came from immunoSEQ multiplex PCR; TCRdb stores just in-frame clones and leaves some out. This repertoire shows approximately 400,000 clones, more than 70% found once; its top ten account for about 1.2%. This record belongs to a study of blood T cell repertoires in COVID-19. Across the study: The analysed material was cDNA or gDNA that came from T cells, B-cell-depleted T cells, or PBMCs.

The rearrangement links TRBV9 to TRBJ2-3, with 10 nucleotides matching TRBD2. The sample comprised PBMCs or T cells enriched from blood (not recorded which). This sequence was found in a woman under 30 who had recovered from COVID-19. Here the CDR3 reads CASSVTSGATDTQYF. DNA of the CDR3: TGTGCCAGCAGCGTAACTAGCGGGGCCACAGATACGCAGTATTTT.